The 8 T cell receptor beta chains reported below all come from one sample, sequenced in a study of CD8 T cells in ankylosing spondylitis. From the 5' RACE reads, TCRdb called clonotypes with MiXCR, one entry per CDR3 protein. The sample holds approximately 140,000 distinct CDR3 sequences, 9.3% seen once. Material: blood, either unsorted or a sorted T cell fraction (not recorded which). All receptors derive from a male donor with ankylosing spondylitis or in good health (not recorded which).

Many counts were recorded for this clonotype. The CDR3 loop is CSASGLRSGEQYF. For the CDR3, the DNA is TGCAGTGCTAGTGGTTTACGATCTGGCGAGCAGTACTTC. The chain carries TRBV20-1 and TRBJ2-7; the D is unclear. Germline CDR1 is DFQATT and CDR2 is SNEGSKA (reference sequence). V lost 3 bases and J lost 6, with 15 bases in between. CDR3 length equals 13 residues.

At least ten counts were recorded for this clonotype. This chain joins TRBV6-1 and TRBJ1-5; 9 bases are a match to TRBD1. CDR1 and CDR2 (germline): MNHNS, SASEGT. J was trimmed by 6 bases and V by 6 bases; bases with no gene match: 6. The CDR3 loop spans 14 amino acids. The CDR3 reads CASRQQGAAQPQHF. CDR3 in DNA: TGTGCCAGCAGACAACAGGGGGCCGCTCAGCCCCAGCATTTT.

In its sample, this clonotype was seen many times. This chain uses TRBV6-1 with TRBJ2-1, with 9 bases aligning to TRBD1. Germline loops: CDR1 MNHNS, CDR2 SASEGT. The CDR3 spans 14 residues. The V gene end was trimmed by 7 bases and the J gene end by 7 bases; junction bases not matched to a gene: 8. CDR3: CASTTGGAVNEQFF. The CDR3, as DNA: TGTGCCAGCACCACAGGGGGCGCAGTAAATGAGCAGTTCTTC.

The table lists this clonotype with many counts. The J gene is TRBJ2-2, the V gene TRBV12-3 or TRBV12-4, with 13 bases lining up with TRBD2. The CDR3 has 15 amino acids. V trimming: 5 bases; J trimming: 8 bases; junction bases outside the gene matches: 5. The CDR3 region has the DNA TGTGCCAGCAGTACCGGACTAGCGGGAGCTGGGGAGCTGTTTTTT. Translating gives CASSTGLAGAGELFF.

The V and J genes are TRBV20-1 and TRBJ2-7, with TRBD2 matching 13 bases. The trim removed 2 bases at V and 4 bases at J, leaving 2 bases unmatched. The length of the CDR3 is 14 residues. The germline gives CDR1 DFQATT, CDR2 SNEGSKA (reference sequence). This CDR3 reads CSARTSGRVYEQYF. Here the CDR3 DNA reads TGCAGTGCTAGAACTAGCGGGAGGGTTTACGAGCAGTACTTC.

This clonotype was picked up many times. The rearrangement joins TRBV4-2 to TRBJ2-1; 8 nucleotides agree with TRBD1. CDR3 length: 15 amino acids. In germline, CDR1 is LGHNA, CDR2 YNFKEQ. With 4 bases clipped from V and 7 bases from J, the junction kept 9 bases outside the gene matches. CDR3 in amino acids: CASSLGDRTSNEQFF. DNA of the CDR3: TGTGCCAGCAGCCTAGGGGACAGGACATCAAATGAGCAGTTCTTC.

This clonotype showed up just a few times. V usage is TRBV6-1 and J usage is TRBJ2-7; 7 bases line up with TRBD2. Germline assignment: CDR1 MNHNS and CDR2 SASEGT. The CDR3 sequence is 14 residues long. V dropped 8 bases and J dropped 2; count of bases not matched to a gene: 9. For the CDR3, the DNA is TGTGCCAGCTCCATAGCGGGCGCTGCCTACGAGCAGTACTTC. It codes for CASSIAGAAYEQYF.

This clonotype was seen repeatedly, ten times or more. V gene TRBV28 combines with J gene TRBJ2-1; 14 nucleotides match TRBD2. In germline, CDR1 is MDHEN, CDR2 SYDVKM. The junction had 5 bases not matched to a gene; V was cut back by 5 bases and J by 8 bases. The CDR3 is 15 residues long. The CDR3 region has the DNA TGTGCCAGCAGTCCGACTAGCGGGAGGGCCTATGAGCAGTTCTTC. Its translation: CASSPTSGRAYEQFF.